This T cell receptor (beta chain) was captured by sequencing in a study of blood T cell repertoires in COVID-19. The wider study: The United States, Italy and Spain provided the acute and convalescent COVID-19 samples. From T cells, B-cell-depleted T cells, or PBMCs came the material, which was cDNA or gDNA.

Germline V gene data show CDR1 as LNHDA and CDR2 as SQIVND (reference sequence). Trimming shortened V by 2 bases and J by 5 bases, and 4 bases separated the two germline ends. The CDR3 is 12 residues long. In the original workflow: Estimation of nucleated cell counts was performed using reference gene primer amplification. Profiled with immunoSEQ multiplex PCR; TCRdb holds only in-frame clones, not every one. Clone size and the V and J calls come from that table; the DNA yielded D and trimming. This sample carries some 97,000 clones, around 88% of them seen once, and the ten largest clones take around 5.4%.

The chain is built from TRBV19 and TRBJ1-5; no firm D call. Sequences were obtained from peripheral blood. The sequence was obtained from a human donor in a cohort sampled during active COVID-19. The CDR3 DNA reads TGTGCCAGTAGTATATCGGATCAGCCCCAGCATTTT. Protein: CASSISDQPQHF.